This TCR beta chain came from a study of early T cells in non-severe SARS-CoV-2 infection (dated by TCRdb to the early 2020s). Regarding the research as a whole: Because TCR sequencing was done on bulk RNA from unsorted whole blood, the alpha and beta chains could not be paired. Broader findings and caveats from the paper: VDJdb matching was skewed toward anti-spike CD8 responses and likely underestimated virus-specific expansions by missing private and CD4 specificities.

The sample holds a few counts of this clonotype. Its cognate antigen has yet to be identified. The record has no base qualities; no much larger clone is one base away. CDR1 SGDLS and CDR2 YYNGEE were looked up in the germline V gene. Counted from cysteine to phenylalanine, this CDR3 has 16 amino acids. Left in the record is the CDR3 DNA by itself, 48 bases read in frame from the first base. Relative to germline, V is missing 4 bases and J is missing 3 bases, with 10 bases of the junction outside any gene match. A case-control design nested within a healthcare worker cohort in London, UK, was used, with weekly nasopharyngeal swab PCR tests and blood sampling performed. Healthcare workers were recruited during the week of the UK lockdown, between 23 and 31 March 2020, and followed weekly for up to 16 weeks. The library came from 5' RACE. Instrument used: NextSeq 500. The TCR library protocol attached unique molecular identifiers to individual cDNA molecules to correct for sequencing error and PCR bias. Both TCR alpha and beta chains were sequenced, and tight co-correlation was observed between alpha and beta sequence abundances in each sample. Turning to the authors' computational methods: Decombinator V4 was used to perform V gene, J gene and CDR3 annotation of TCR sequences. Expanded TCRs were defined as changing significantly between any two time points under a Poisson model with p below 0.0001. Abundances of TCRs were expressed as counts per million after normalisation to the total number of TCRs sequenced in each sample. TRAV1-2 paired with TRAJ12, TRAJ20 or TRAJ33 defined MAIT TCRs, while TRAV10 paired with TRAJ18 defined iNKT TCRs. VDJdb, accessed 1 November 2021, was searched for CMV, EBV and SARS-CoV-2 annotated TCRs, excluding TCRs annotated for multiple antigens. Using fastp trimming at Q25 and MiXCR clonotype assembly, TCRdb reanalyzed the public sequencing data and kept in-frame beta chains. Each CDR3 protein appears once, grouped with its most common genes and DNA. The V and J calls follow TCRdb's processing rather than the paper's. For this sample the table gives over 30,000 distinct CDR3 sequences, of which roughly 7.1% were detected only once. The ten most abundant clones make up more than 10% of the sample.

The clonotype was recovered from an adult who was a healthcare worker with PCR-confirmed SARS-CoV-2 infection or an uninfected control (not recorded which). Recombination connected TRBV9 to TRBJ2-3; 8 nucleotides in the junction match TRBD1. This specimen was whole blood, taken at baseline. The nucleotide sequence reads TGTGCCAGCAGCTTACTGTCAGGGGGCAGGACAGATACGCAGTATTTT. The translation is CASSLLSGGRTDTQYF. The reference TRBV9 and TRBJ2-3 proteins fill in what lies around the CDR3, so the full variable domain reads DSGVTQTPKHLITATGQRVTLRCSPRSGDLSVYWYQQSLDQGLQFLIQYYNGEERAKGNILERFSAQQFPDLHSELNLSSLELGDSALYFCASSLLSGGRTDTQYFGPGTRLTVL.